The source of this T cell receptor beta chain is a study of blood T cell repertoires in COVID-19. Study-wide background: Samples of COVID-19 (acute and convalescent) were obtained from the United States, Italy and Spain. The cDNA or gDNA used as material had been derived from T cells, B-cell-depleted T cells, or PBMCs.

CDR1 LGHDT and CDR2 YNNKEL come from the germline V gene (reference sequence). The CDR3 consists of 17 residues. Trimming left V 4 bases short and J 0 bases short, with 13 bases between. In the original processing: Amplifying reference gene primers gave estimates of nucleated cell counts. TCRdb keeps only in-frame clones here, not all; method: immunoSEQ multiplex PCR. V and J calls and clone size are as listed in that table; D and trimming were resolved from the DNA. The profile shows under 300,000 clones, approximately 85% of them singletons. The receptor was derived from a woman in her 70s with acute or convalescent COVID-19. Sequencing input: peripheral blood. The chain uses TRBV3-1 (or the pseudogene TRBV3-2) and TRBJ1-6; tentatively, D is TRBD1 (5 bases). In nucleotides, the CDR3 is TGTGCCAGCAGCCCCGGGGGGAGGAGCTCCTATAATTCACCCCTCCACTTT. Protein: CASSPGGRSSYNSPLHF.